This TCR beta chain was observed in a study of cytomegalovirus exposure and HLA in healthy donors. Turning to the study itself: Around 190 million T cells yielded 100 million or so unique TCR beta sequences, as an earlier analysis found.

Findings of the study overall: The study recorded 160 or so TCR beta chains that were cytomegalovirus-associated.

CDR1 and CDR2 from the germline V gene are LNHNV and YYDKDF (reference sequence). The CDR3 is made up of 15 amino acids. V shed 7 bases and J 7 bases; nucleotides not matched to a gene: 16. The table lists this clone with a few counts. Its cognate antigen is unknown. PCR amplification relied on 60 Vbeta primers (plus 13 Jbeta primers). TCRdb keeps only in-frame clones here, not all; method: immunoSEQ multiplex PCR. The sample yields around 96,000 clones, over 75% seen once. Likely unrecorded immune exposures existed in these nominally healthy donors. Sequencing was carried out using PBMCs. This chain joins TRBV15 and TRBJ2-7; 7 nucleotides match TRBD2. This clonotype originated in a man between 18 and 29 years old in good health and CMV-seronegative. Here the CDR3 DNA reads TGTGCCACCAAAACCGGGTCGGGAGGTTTGTTTGAGCAGTACTTC. Translating gives CATKTGSGGLFEQYF. Full variable domain (remainder filled in from reference TRBV15 and TRBJ2-7): DAMVIQNPRYQVTQFGKPVTLSCSQTLNHNVMYWYQQKSSQAPKLLFHYYDKDFNNEADTPDNFQSRRPNTSFCFLDIRSPGLGDTAMYLCATKTGSGGLFEQYFGPGTRLTVT.